The source of this T cell receptor beta chain is a study of T cells in Graves' hyperthyroidism and ophthalmopathy. Authors of the study amplified TCR beta CDR3 regions from RNA transcripts. TCR CDR3 underwent first-round RT-PCR with the HTBI primer set. TCRdb ran MiXCR on the multiplex PCR reads and lists one entry per CDR3 protein. Among some 510,000 distinct CDR3 sequences listed, about 45% were seen once. With respect to this clonotype: Antigen unknown.

Recently diagnosed hyperthyroidism of less than 2 months' duration affected patients aged 18 to 65. Clinical symptoms, serum thyroxine and TRAb, thyroid ultrasound and orbital computed tomography together formed the diagnostic basis. Germline V gives CDR1 SGHRS, CDR2 YFSETQ. J gave up 5 bases and V 1 base, and 4 bases lay outside the gene matches. The CDR3 has 14 residues. Study observations and caveats: Median prediction lead before ophthalmopathy onset was 6.5 to 7 months with the model.

The chain employs TRBV5-1 and TRBJ2-7; 9 bases line up with TRBD1. The source material was peripheral blood or thyroid tissue (not recorded which). The clonotype originates from a woman aged 18-29 years with Graves' hyperthyroidism. The CDR3 protein is CASSLRQGGNEQYF. DNA of the CDR3: TGCGCCAGCAGCTTGCGACAGGGGGGCAACGAGCAGTACTTC. Drawing the rest from reference TRBV5-1 and TRBJ2-7, the complete variable domain is KAGVTQTPRYLIKTRGQQVTLSCSPISGHRSVSWYQQTPGQGLQFLFEYFSETQRNKGNFPGRFSGRQFSNSRSEMNVSTLELGDSALYLCASSLRQGGNEQYFGPGTRLTVT.